One and the same sample provided the 19 T cell receptor beta chains below, sequenced in a study of Ad26.COV2.S vaccination and SARS-CoV-2 variants. Treatment of the sample: around 19 received Ad26.COV2.S at low or high dose, single or two shots; about 5 received placebo; per-sample allocation not given. Collection of samples fell on day 63 after the first vaccine or placebo injection. TCRdb keeps only in-frame clones here, not all; method: immunoSEQ multiplex PCR. The sample lists about 350,000 clones, about 87% occurring once. The sample was peripheral blood, taken in a trial of Ad26.COV2.S vaccine versus placebo. The receptor set was obtained from a person aged 18-60 years who received the Ad26.COV2.S COVID-19 vaccine or a placebo.

The genes are TRBV7-9 and TRBJ1-4; D may be TRBD1 (5 bases). CDR3 size: 14 residues. CDR1 is SEHNR and CDR2 is FQNEAQ in the germline V gene (reference sequence). DNA for the CDR3: TGTGCTTTTAGACAGCTAGCAACTAATGAAAAACTGTTTTTT. This translates into CAFRQLATNEKLFF. Combining the CDR3 with reference TRBV7-9 and TRBJ1-4 gives the whole variable domain DTGVSQNPRHKITKRGQNVTFRCDPISEHNRLYWYRQTLGQGPEFLTYFQNEAQLEKSRLLSDRFSAERPKGSFSTLEIQRTEQGDSAMYLCAFRQLATNEKLFFGSGTQLSVL.

J is TRBJ1-1 and V is TRBV7-8; no definite D call. The germline CDR1 and CDR2 sequences are SGHVS and FQNEAQ. This CDR3 has 17 residues. V lost 3 bases and J 0 bases, leaving 17 bases between the germline ends. CDR3 DNA sequence: TGTGCCAGCAGCTTTGTGATTGGCAGCTTAATGAACACTGAAGCTTTCTTT. This sequence encodes CASSFVIGSLMNTEAFF. Supplemented by reference TRBV7-8 and TRBJ1-1, the full variable domain reads GAGVSQSPRYKVAKRGQDVALRCDPISGHVSLFWYQQALGQGPEFLTYFQNEAQLDKSGLPSDRFFAERPEGSVSTLKIQRTQQEDSAVYLCASSFVIGSLMNTEAFFGQGTRLTVV.

The gene calls are TRBV7-3 and TRBJ2-1, with D perhaps matching TRBD1 or TRBD2 (5 bases each). This CDR3 is 16 amino acids long. Trimming removed 5 bases from V and 5 bases from J, with 19 bases in between. Germline V gene lookup returns CDR1 SGHTA and CDR2 FQGTGA. The DNA for the CDR3 is TGTGCCAGCAGCCGAGCGCCAGGGAGTGGCGACAATGAGCAGTTCTTC. It translates to CASSRAPGSGDNEQFF.

The CDR3 spells CASSLVASGEQFF. The CDR3 DNA reads as TGTGCCAGCAGCTTGGTGGCTAGCGGTGAGCAGTTCTTC. This chain joins TRBV5-4 and TRBJ2-1; 7 positions match TRBD2. From germline, CDR1 is SGHNT and CDR2 YYREEE (reference sequence). CDR3 length: 13 amino acids. Trimming cost V 0 bases and J 9 bases; bases outside gene matches: 3.

The chain has TRBV19 and TRBJ2-4, with D perhaps matching TRBD1 (5 bases). Germline CDR1 is LNHDA and CDR2 is SQIVND (reference sequence). Between the trimmed V and J ends, which lost 6 bases and 7 bases, there was a span of 13 bases. The CDR3 totals 13 residues. The chain's CDR3 is CASSVGSGNIQYF. The CDR3, as DNA: TGTGCCAGTAGCGTTGGCTCAGGGAACATTCAGTACTTC.

V gene TRBV28 combines with J gene TRBJ1-6; possibly TRBD1 for D (5 bases). The CDR3 has 14 amino acids. Germline-derived CDR1 and CDR2 are MDHEN and SYDVKM. V was trimmed by 3 bases and J by 9 bases, leaving 12 bases between them. In DNA, the CDR3 is TGTGCCAGCAGTTTTCAGGGTCAAGGTTCACCCCTCCACTTT. It encodes CASSFQGQGSPLHF.

To note about this clone: Other DNA sequences of this sample code for an identical CDR3. The chain uses TRBV6-5 and TRBJ1-5, with D uncertain. V shed 2 bases and J shed 4 bases, with 6 bases lying between them. This CDR3 is 13 amino acids long. The germline gives CDR1 MNHEY, CDR2 SVGAGI. Here the CDR3 DNA reads TGTGCCAGCAGTTACGGAGGTAATCAGCCCCAGCATTTT. Residues: CASSYGGNQPQHF.

The sample holds one count of this clone. V usage is TRBV7-2 and J usage is TRBJ2-1, with D possibly being TRBD2 (6 bases). V was trimmed by 0 bases and J by 10 bases, leaving 16 bases between them. The CDR3 spans 15 residues. In germline, CDR1 is SGHTA, CDR2 FQGNSA. The CDR3 loop reads CASSLAAGSPPEQFF. The DNA of the CDR3 is TGTGCCAGCAGCTTAGCTGCGGGGTCCCCCCCCGAGCAGTTCTTC.

The V gene is TRBV19, the J gene TRBJ1-2; the D is unclear. Trimming removed 3 bases at V and 7 bases at J, with 12 bases between. From germline, CDR1 is LNHDA and CDR2 SQIVND (reference sequence). CDR3 length: 13 residues. The CDR3 DNA sequence: TGTGCCAGTAGTATGCAAGTGAAGGGTGGCTACACCTTC. Residues: CASSMQVKGGYTF.

The V call is TRBV19, the J call TRBJ2-3, with a weak D call TRBD1 (6 bases). The CDR3 is 19 residues long. V was trimmed by 5 bases and J by 2 bases, leaving 26 bases between them. Germline V CDR1 and CDR2: LNHDA, SQIVND (reference sequence). The CDR3 DNA is TGTGCCAGTAGTTCCGCAGGGGCGTCAAGTCTGCTTTCCACAGATACGCAGTATTTT. Translating it yields CASSSAGASSLLSTDTQYF.

This clone came up once. V usage is TRBV7-2 and J usage is TRBJ2-1; weak D call: TRBD2 (5 bases). The CDR3 contains 14 residues. CDR1 and CDR2 from the germline V gene are SGHTA and FQGNSA. V dropped 2 bases and J dropped 7 bases, with 12 bases sitting between them. The CDR3 loop is CASSLTGLKNEQFF. CDR3 nucleotides: TGTGCCAGCAGCTTAACCGGACTCAAGAATGAGCAGTTCTTC.

The chain couples TRBV27 to TRBJ2-7, with D unclear. The CDR3 has 14 residues. The germline V gene has CDR1 MNHEY and CDR2 SMNVEV (reference sequence). V lost 5 bases and J 4 bases, leaving 15 bases between the germline ends. This CDR3 is CASSPNVIQYEQYF. In DNA, the CDR3 is TGTGCCAGCAGTCCCAACGTGATCCAATACGAGCAGTACTTC.

This chain joins TRBV5-5 and TRBJ2-3; the D call may be TRBD1 or TRBD2 (7 bases each). CDR1 and CDR2 (germline): SGHKS, YYEKEE (reference sequence). The CDR3 covers 15 residues. V lost 3 bases and J lost 1, with 12 bases in between. The CDR3 loop is CASSSGGVGTDTQYF. DNA of the CDR3: TGTGCCAGCAGCTCAGGGGGGGTAGGCACAGATACGCAGTATTTT.

This chain joins TRBV2 and TRBJ2-7; D is undetermined. Trimming removed 8 bases from V and 3 bases from J, with 14 bases in between. Germline V gene data show CDR1 as SNHLY and CDR2 as FYNNEI. The CDR3 is 13 residues long. CDR3 nucleotide sequence: TGTGCCAGCTTTGATCGGCTCCGCTACGAGCAGTACTTC. This encodes CASFDRLRYEQYF.

This clone was recorded a few times. V is TRBV4-2 and J is TRBJ1-4, with TRBD1 identical over 8 bases. This CDR3 contains 15 residues. Germline CDR1 is LGHNA and CDR2 is YNFKEQ. The V segment lost 0 bases and the J segment 8 bases; nucleotides outside the gene matches: 5. CDR3 sequence reads: CASSQDYRGIEKLFF. The CDR3 DNA reads TGTGCCAGCAGCCAAGATTACAGGGGGATCGAAAAACTGTTTTTT.

The J gene is TRBJ1-6, the V gene TRBV11-2, with a possible D match to TRBD1 (5 bases). The CDR3 consists of 16 residues. The germline V and J ends were trimmed by 4 bases and 9 bases, with 19 bases remaining between them. Germline-derived CDR1 and CDR2 are SGHAT and FQNNGV. This CDR3 reads CASSSSPPGSGSPLHF. DNA of the CDR3: TGTGCCAGCAGCTCCTCCCCCCCAGGGAGTGGTTCACCCCTCCACTTT.

The V call is TRBV4-3, the J call TRBJ1-5, with D uncertain. The V and J ends lost 0 bases and 1 base respectively, with 7 bases between them. The CDR3 contains 15 residues. Germline V gene data show CDR1 as LGHNA and CDR2 as YSLEER. This chain's CDR3 is CASSQDMRSNQPQHF. The CDR3 region has the DNA TGCGCCAGCAGCCAAGATATGCGGAGCAATCAGCCCCAGCATTTT.

This clone was seen more than once but under ten times. The chain employs TRBV19 and TRBJ1-5, with D unclear. Germline loops: CDR1 LNHDA, CDR2 SQIVND (reference sequence). This CDR3 comprises 14 residues. V gave up 9 bases and J gave up 6 bases, with 18 bases separating them. CDR3 nucleotides: TGTGCCAGCCGATTAGACCTAGTGTCTCAGCCCCAGCATTTT. It specifies CASRLDLVSQPQHF. The full variable domain, rest sourced from reference TRBV19 and TRBJ1-5, is DGGITQSPKYLFRKEGQNVTLSCEQNLNHDAMYWYRQDPGQGLRLIYYSQIVNDFQKGDIAEGYSVSREKKESFPLTVTSAQKNPTAFYLCASRLDLVSQPQHFGDGTRLSIL.

The chain recombines TRBV27 with TRBJ1-4, with D maybe TRBD1 (5 bases). The CDR3 extends over 16 amino acids. Looked up from germline, CDR1 is MNHEY and CDR2 is SMNVEV (reference sequence). V was pared by 0 bases and J by 7 bases, with 15 bases between. CDR3 residues: CASSLSVRATVEKLFF. CDR3 bases: TGTGCCAGCAGTTTATCGGTCAGGGCAACGGTTGAAAAACTGTTTTTT.